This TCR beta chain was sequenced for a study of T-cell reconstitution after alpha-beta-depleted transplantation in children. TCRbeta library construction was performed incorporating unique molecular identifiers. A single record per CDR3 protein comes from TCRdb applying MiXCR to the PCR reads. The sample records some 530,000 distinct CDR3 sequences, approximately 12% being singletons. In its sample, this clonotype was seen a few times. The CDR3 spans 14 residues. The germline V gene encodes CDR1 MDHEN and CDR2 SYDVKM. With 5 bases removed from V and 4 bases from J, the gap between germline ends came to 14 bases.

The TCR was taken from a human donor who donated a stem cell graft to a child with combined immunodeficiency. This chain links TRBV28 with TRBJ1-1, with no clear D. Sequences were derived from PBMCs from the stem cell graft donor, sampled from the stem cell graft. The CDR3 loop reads CASSLRRLSTEAFF. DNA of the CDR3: TGTGCCAGCAGTCTTCGCAGGTTGAGCACTGAAGCTTTCTTT. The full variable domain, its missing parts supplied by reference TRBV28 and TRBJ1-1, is DVKVTQSSRYLVKRTGEKVFLECVQDMDHENMFWYRQDPGLGLRLIYFSYDVKMKEKGDIPEGYSVSREKKERFSLILESASTNQTSMYLCASSLRRLSTEAFFGQGTRLTVV.